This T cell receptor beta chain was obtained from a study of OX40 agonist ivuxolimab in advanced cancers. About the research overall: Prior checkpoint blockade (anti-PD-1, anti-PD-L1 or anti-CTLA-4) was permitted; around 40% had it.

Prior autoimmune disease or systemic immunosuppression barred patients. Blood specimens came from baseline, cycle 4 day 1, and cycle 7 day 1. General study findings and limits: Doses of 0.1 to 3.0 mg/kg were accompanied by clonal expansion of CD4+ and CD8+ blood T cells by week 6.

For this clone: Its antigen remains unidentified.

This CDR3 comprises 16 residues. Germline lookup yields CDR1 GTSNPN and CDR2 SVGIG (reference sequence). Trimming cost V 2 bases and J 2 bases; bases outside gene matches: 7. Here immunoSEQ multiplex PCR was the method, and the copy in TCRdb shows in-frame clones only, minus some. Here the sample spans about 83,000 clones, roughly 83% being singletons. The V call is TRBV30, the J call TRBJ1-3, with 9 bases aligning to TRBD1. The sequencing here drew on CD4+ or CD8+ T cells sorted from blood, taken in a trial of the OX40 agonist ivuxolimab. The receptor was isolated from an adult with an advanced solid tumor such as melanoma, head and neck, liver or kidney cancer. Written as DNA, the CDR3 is TGTGCCTGGAGTACCTTACAGGGGGCGGCTGGAAACACCATATATTTT. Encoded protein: CAWSTLQGAAGNTIYF.